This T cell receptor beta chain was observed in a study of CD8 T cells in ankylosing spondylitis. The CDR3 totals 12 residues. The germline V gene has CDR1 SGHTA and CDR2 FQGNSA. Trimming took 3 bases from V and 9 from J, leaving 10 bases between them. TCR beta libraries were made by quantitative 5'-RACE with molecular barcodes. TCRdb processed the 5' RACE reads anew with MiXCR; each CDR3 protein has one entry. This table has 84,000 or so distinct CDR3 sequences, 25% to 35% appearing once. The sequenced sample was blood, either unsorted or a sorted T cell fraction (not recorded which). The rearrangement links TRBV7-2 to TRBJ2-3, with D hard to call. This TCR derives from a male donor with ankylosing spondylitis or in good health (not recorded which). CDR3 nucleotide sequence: TGTGCCAGCAGCTTCCCCCGCTCCACGCAGTATTTT. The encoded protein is CASSFPRSTQYF.